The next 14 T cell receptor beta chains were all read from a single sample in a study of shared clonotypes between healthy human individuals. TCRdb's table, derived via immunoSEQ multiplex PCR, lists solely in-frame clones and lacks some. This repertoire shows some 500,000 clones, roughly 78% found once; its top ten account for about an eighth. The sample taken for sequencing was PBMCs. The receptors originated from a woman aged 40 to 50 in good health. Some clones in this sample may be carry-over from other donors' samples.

CDR3 sequence: CASSLTRTGNQPQHF. The DNA for the CDR3 is TGTGCCAGCAGCTTAACGAGGACTGGCAATCAGCCCCAGCATTTT. J is TRBJ1-5 and V is TRBV7-3; D is undetermined. Germline lookup yields CDR1 SGHTA and CDR2 FQGTGA. CDR3 size: 15 residues. V lost 0 bases and J 2 bases, leaving 8 bases between the germline ends. The full variable domain, completed using reference TRBV7-3 and TRBJ1-5, is GAGVSQTPSNKVTEKGKYVELRCDPISGHTALYWYRQSLGQGPEFLIYFQGTGAADDSGLPNDRFFAVRPEGSVSTLKIQRTERGDSAVYLCASSLTRTGNQPQHFGDGTRLSIL.

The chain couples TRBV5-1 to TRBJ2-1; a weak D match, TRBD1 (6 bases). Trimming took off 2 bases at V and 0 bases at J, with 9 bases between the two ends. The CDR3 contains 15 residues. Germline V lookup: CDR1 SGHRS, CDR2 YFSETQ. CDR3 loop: CASSFLGGSYNEQFF. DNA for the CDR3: TGCGCCAGCAGCTTCCTAGGGGGCTCCTACAATGAGCAGTTCTTC.

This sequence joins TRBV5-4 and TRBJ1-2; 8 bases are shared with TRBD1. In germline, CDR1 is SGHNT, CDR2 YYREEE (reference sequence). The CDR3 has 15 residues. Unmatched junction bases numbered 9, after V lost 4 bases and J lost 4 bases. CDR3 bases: TGTGCCAGCAGCCGGCAGGACAGGGCAATCTATGGCTACACCTTC. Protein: CASSRQDRAIYGYTF. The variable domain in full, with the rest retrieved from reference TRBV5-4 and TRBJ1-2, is ETGVTQSPTHLIKTRGQQVTLRCSSQSGHNTVSWYQQALGQGPQFIFQYYREEENGRGNFPPRFSGLQFPNYSSELNVNALELDDSALYLCASSRQDRAIYGYTFGSGTRLTVV.

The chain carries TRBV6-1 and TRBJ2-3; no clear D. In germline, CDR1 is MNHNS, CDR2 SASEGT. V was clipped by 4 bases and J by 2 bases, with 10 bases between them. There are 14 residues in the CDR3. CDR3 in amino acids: CASSGRGNTDTQYF. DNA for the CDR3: TGTGCCAGCAGTGGTCGAGGAAACACAGATACGCAGTATTTT.

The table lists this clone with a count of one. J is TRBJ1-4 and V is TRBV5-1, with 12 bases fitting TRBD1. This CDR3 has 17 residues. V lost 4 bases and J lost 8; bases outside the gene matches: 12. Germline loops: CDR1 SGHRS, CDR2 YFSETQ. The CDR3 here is CASSAGTGGHEREKLFF. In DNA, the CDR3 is TGCGCCAGCAGCGCCGGGACAGGGGGCCATGAGCGGGAAAAACTGTTTTTT.

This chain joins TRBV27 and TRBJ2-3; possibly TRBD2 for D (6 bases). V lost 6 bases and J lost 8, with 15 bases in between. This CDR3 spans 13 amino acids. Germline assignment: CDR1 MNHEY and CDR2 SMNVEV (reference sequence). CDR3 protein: CASRWTGAPTQYF. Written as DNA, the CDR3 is TGTGCCAGCAGGTGGACGGGAGCCCCTACGCAGTATTTT.

The CDR3 protein is CASSEVGVSYNEQFF. The CDR3 DNA reads as TGTGCCAGCAGTGAAGTGGGGGTGTCCTACAATGAGCAGTTCTTC. The gene calls are TRBV25-1 and TRBJ2-1; D may be TRBD1 or TRBD2 (5 bases each). From germline, CDR1 is MGHDK and CDR2 SYGVNS. The CDR3 is 15 residues long. V was pared by 2 bases and J by 1 base, with 9 bases between.

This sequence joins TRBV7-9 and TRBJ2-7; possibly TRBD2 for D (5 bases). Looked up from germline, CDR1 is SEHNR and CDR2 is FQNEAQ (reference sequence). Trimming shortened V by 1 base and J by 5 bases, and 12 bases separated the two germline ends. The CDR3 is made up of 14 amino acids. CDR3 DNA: TGTGCCAGCAGCTTAGATGGAGGCTGGAACGAGCAGTACTTC. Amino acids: CASSLDGGWNEQYF.

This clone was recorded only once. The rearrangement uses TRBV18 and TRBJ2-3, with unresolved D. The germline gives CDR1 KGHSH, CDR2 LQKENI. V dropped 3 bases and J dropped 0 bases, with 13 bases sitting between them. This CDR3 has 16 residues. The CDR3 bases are TGTGCCAGCTCACCCTATACATCTACTAGCACAGATACGCAGTATTTT. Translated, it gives CASSPYTSTSTDTQYF.

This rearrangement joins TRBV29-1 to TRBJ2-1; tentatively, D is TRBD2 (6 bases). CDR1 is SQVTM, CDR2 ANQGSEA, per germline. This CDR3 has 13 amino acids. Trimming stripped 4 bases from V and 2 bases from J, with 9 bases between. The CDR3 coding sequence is TGCAGCGTTGTAGGCGGGACCTACAATGAGCAGTTCTTC. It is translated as CSVVGGTYNEQFF.

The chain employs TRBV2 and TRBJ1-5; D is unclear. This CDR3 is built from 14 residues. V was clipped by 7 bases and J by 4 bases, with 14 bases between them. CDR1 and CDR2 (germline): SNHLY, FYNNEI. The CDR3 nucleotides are TGTGCCAGCAAGGGCAGACCGATTAATCAGCCCCAGCATTTT. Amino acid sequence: CASKGRPINQPQHF.

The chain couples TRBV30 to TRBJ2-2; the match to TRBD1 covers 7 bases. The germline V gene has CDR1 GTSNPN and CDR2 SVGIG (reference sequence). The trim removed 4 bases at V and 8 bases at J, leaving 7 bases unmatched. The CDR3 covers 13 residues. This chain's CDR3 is CAWNRGVSGELFF. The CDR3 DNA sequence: TGTGCCTGGAACAGGGGCGTGAGTGGGGAGCTGTTTTTT. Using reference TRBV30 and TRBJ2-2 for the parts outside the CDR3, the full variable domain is SQTIHQWPATLVQPVGSPLSLECTVEGTSNPNLYWYRQAAGRGLQLLFYSVGIGQISSEVPQNLSASRPQDRQFILSSKKLLLSDSGFYLCAWNRGVSGELFFGEGSRLTVL.

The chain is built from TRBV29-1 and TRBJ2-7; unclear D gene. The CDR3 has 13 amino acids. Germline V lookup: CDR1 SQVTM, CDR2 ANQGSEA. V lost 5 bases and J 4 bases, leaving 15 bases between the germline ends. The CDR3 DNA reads TGCAGCGTTAATCACGGCAACATATACGAGCAGTACTTC. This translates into CSVNHGNIYEQYF.

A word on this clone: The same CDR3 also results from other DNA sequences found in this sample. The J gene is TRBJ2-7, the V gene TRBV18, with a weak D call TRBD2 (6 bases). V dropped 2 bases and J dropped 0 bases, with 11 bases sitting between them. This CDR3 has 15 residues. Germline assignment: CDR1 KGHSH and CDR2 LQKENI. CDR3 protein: CASSPGAGSSYEQYF. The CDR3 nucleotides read TGTGCCAGCTCACCAGGGGCGGGGTCCTCCTACGAGCAGTACTTC. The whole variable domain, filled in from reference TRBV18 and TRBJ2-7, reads NAGVMQNPRHLVRRRGQEARLRCSPMKGHSHVYWYRQLPEEGLKFMVYLQKENIIDESGMPKERFSAEFPKEGPSILRIQQVVRGDSAAYFCASSPGAGSSYEQYFGPGTRLTVT.